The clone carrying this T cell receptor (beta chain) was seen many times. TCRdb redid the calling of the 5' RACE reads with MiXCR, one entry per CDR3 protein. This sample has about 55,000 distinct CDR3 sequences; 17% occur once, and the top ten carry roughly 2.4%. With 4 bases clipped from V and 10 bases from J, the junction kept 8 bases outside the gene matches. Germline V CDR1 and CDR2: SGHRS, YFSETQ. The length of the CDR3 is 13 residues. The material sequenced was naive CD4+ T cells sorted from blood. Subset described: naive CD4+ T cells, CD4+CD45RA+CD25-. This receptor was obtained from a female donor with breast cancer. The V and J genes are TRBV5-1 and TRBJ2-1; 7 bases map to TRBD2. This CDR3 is CASSSGEQGEQFF. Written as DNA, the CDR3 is TGCGCCAGCAGCAGCGGGGAACAAGGAGAGCAGTTCTTC.